This TCR beta chain was sequenced for a study of blood T cells in healthy people across ages. In the study overall: Template switching caught about one barcoded beta molecule for each two T cells. Study outcomes and limitations: TCR beta diversity, measured per million T cells, fell in a roughly linear way with age.

A second PCR of roughly 7 to 11 cycles used a sample-barcoded 5' primer and a J-beta primer mix. Every sample gave at least 3 million paired-end reads containing CDR3. TCRdb used MiXCR to reprocess the 5' RACE reads, holding one entry per CDR3 protein. The table records roughly 1,700,000 distinct CDR3 sequences, roughly 27% of them present only once. Those donating, healthy Caucasian individuals from Russia, were aged roughly 6 to 95. This clonotype was picked up a small number of times. What it binds is unknown. The V end lost 6 bases, the J end lost 7 bases, and 17 bases lay between the germline ends. The CDR3 extends over 14 amino acids. Germline CDR1 SGHVS, CDR2 FQNEAQ.

The sample consisted of blood. This receptor was identified in a woman younger than 45 in good health. The gene calls are TRBV7-8 and TRBJ2-3; D is possibly TRBD1 (5 bases). The CDR3 sequence: CASRPTVWTYTQYF. The CDR3 DNA follows: TGTGCCAGCAGACCGACGGTTTGGACATATACGCAGTATTTT. Full variable domain (missing parts from reference TRBV7-8 and TRBJ2-3): GAGVSQSPRYKVAKRGQDVALRCDPISGHVSLFWYQQALGQGPEFLTYFQNEAQLDKSGLPSDRFFAERPEGSVSTLKIQRTQQEDSAVYLCASRPTVWTYTQYFGPGTRLTVL.